These T cell receptor beta chains were read from a single sample in a study of blood T cell repertoires in COVID-19. This table comes from immunoSEQ multiplex PCR, and its TCRdb copy is limited to in-frame clones, with some not included. Of 170,000 or so clones in the sample, roughly 84% were seen once. Input material: peripheral blood. These receptors were collected from a woman in her 40s with COVID-19, enrolled during active disease. CDR3s include the opening cysteine and the closing phenylalanine or tryptophan. The D gene is left open where the match is weak. Clone sizes are given selectively: once, few, many, or a class where the clone is expanded.

>.|TRBD2|TRBV11-2|TRBJ2-3
TGTGCCAGCAGCTTAGGACTAGCGGGGGGGCCCAACACAGATACGCAGTATTTT
CASSLGLAGGPNTDTQYF
>few|.|TRBV27|TRBJ1-5
TGTGCCAGCAGTTACAACAATCAGCCCCAGCATTTT
CASSYNNQPQHF
>once|.|TRBV19|TRBJ1-2
TGTGCCAGTAGTAATACAGGGATCTATGGCTACACCTTC
CASSNTGIYGYTF
>many|TRBD2|TRBV18|TRBJ2-1
TGTGCCAGCTCACCGGGACTAGCGGGAGAATCTGCTGAGCAGTTCTTC
CASSPGLAGESAEQFF
>.|TRBD1|TRBV28|TRBJ1-1
TGTGCCAGCGGAAAGGACAGGGGGGTAACTGAAGCTTTCTTT
CASGKDRGVTEAFF
>.|TRBD1|TRBV29-1|TRBJ1-2
TGCAGCGTTGAAGGCCTACAGGGGACTAACTATGGCTACACCTTC
CSVEGLQGTNYGYTF
>.|TRBD1|TRBV7-9|TRBJ1-2
TGTGCCAGCAGCTACACAGACGGGACAGTCTATGGCTACACCTTC
CASSYTDGTVYGYTF
>.|.|TRBV27|TRBJ1-2
TGTGCCAGCAGTCAGACAGGCTTCTATGGCTACACCTTC
CASSQTGFYGYTF
>.|.|TRBV27|TRBJ1-6
TGTGCCAGCAGCCGCGCAGGGGATCCCCTCCACTTT
CASSRAGDPLHF
>.|TRBD1|TRBV10-1|TRBJ2-6
TGCGCCAGCAGTGAGTCGAGGGGGCGTCGTGGGGCCAACGTCCTGACTTTC
CASSESRGRRGANVLTF
>.|TRBD1|TRBV10-3|TRBJ1-1
TGTGCCATCAGTGATGTGGACAGGAGAGGCCATGAAGCTTTCTTT
CAISDVDRRGHEAFF
>.|TRBD1|TRBV19|TRBJ2-2
TGTGCCAGTAGTACCAGACAGGGATCGAACACCGGGGAGCTGTTTTTT
CASSTRQGSNTGELFF
>few|TRBD1|TRBV29-1|TRBJ1-1
TGCAGCTCGACCCGACAGGGGGCGGGGGACACTGAAGCTTTCTTT
CSSTRQGAGDTEAFF
>.|.|TRBV19|TRBJ2-3
TGTGCCAGTAGTATCATGTGGGACAAAACGCAGTATTTT
CASSIMWDKTQYF
>.|.|TRBV7-2|TRBJ1-1
TGTGCCAGCAGTTGGGGGGGGAACACTGAAGCTTTCTTT
CASSWGGNTEAFF
>.|.|TRBV18|TRBJ1-2
TGTGCCAGCTCACCAGGGAGACGAAATAACTATGGCTACACCTTC
CASSPGRRNNYGYTF
>few|.|TRBV27|TRBJ2-1
TGTGCCAGCAGTTTATCTGTGGGGACACGAGAGCAGTTCTTC
CASSLSVGTREQFF
>once|.|TRBV27|TRBJ2-3
TGTGCCAGCAGTTTAAGACCGCGGGAAGATACGCAGTATTTT
CASSLRPREDTQYF